Presented here are 2 T cell receptor beta chains from one specimen sequenced in a study of OX40 agonist ivuxolimab in advanced cancers. The table came from immunoSEQ multiplex PCR; TCRdb's copy has only in-frame clones and leaves some out. Among about 44,000 clones listed, 80% were seen once. The sample here was CD4+ or CD8+ T cells sorted from blood, taken in a trial of the OX40 agonist ivuxolimab. These receptor sequences come from an adult with an advanced solid tumor such as melanoma, head and neck, liver or kidney cancer.

The chain recombines TRBV5-4 with TRBJ2-5; tentative D call: TRBD1 (6 bases). V was trimmed by 0 bases and J by 3 bases, leaving 18 bases between them. Germline V lookup: CDR1 SGHNT, CDR2 YYREEE (reference sequence). CDR3 size: 17 residues. The CDR3 loop reads CASSLGVQGSNKETQYF. Here the CDR3 DNA reads TGTGCCAGCAGCTTGGGGGTACAGGGTTCCAATAAAGAGACCCAGTACTTC.

The chain joins TRBV6-1 to TRBJ1-2; D gene unclear. The CDR3 covers 14 residues. Germline CDR1 is MNHNS and CDR2 is SASEGT. V was shortened by 2 bases and J by 7 bases, with 14 bases between the two germline ends. The CDR3 sequence is CASSERGLTFGYTF. The CDR3 DNA is TGTGCCAGCAGTGAACGGGGTTTAACTTTTGGCTACACCTTC.